This T cell receptor (beta chain) emerged from a study of regulatory T cells in long-lasting Graves disease. Combining iRepertoire HTBI primers with Arm-PCR of CDR3 regions, the authors built TCR beta libraries. MiXCR was run by TCRdb on the multiplex PCR reads, yielding one entry per CDR3 protein. The data hold 350,000 to 500,000 distinct CDR3 sequences, with less than 20% observed a single time. This clonotype was detected ten times or more. Documented time point: newly diagnosed GD, antithyroid drugs for less than 3 months. With RNA extracted from PBMCs as input, the TCR library was made. This same sample was also taken into another study, of T cells in Graves' hyperthyroidism and ophthalmopathy.

The sequence derives from a young woman with Graves disease. The sample was peripheral blood mononuclear cells (PBMCs), taken at new diagnosis, from a patient treated with antithyroid drugs.

CDR3 nucleotide sequence: TGTGCCAGCGGCCCGGGTAATTCACCCCTCCACTTT. Its protein is CASGPGNSPLHF. The chain employs TRBV12-3 or TRBV12-4 and TRBJ1-6; D unresolved. CDR3 size: 12 residues. The V gene lost 8 bases and the J gene lost 6 bases, with 8 bases spanning the gap.